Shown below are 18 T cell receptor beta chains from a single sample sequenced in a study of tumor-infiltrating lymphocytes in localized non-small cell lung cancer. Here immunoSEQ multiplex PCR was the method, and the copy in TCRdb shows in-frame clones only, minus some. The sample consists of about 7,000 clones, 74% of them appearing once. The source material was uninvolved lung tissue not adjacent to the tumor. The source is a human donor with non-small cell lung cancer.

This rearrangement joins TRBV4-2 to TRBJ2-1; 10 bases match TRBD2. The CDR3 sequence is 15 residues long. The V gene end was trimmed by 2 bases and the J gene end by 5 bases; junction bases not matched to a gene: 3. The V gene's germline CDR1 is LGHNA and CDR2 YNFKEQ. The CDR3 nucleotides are TGTGCCAGCAGCCAATTCCTAGCGGGGGACAATGAGCAGTTCTTC. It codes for CASSQFLAGDNEQFF.

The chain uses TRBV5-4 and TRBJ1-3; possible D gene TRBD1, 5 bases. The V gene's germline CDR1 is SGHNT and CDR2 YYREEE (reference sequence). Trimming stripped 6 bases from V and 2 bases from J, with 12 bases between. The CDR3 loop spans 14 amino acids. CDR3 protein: CASNNGGAGNTIYF. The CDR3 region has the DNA TGTGCCAGCAACAACGGGGGAGCTGGAAACACCATATATTTT.

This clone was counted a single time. Here the CDR3 reads CASSVRANYEQYF. The CDR3 DNA is TGTGCCAGCAGTGTCCGGGCCAACTACGAGCAGTACTTC. The chain combines TRBV6-5 with TRBJ2-7; no reliable D call. V was clipped by 5 bases and J by 3 bases, with 11 bases between them. This CDR3 comprises 13 residues. Per the germline V gene, CDR1 is MNHEY and CDR2 is SVGAGI.

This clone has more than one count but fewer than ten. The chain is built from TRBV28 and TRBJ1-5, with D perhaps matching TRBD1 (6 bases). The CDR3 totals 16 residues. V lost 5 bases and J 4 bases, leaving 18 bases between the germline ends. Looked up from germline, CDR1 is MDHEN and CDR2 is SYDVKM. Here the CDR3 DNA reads TGTGCCAGCAGTCCCTCGGGGGGGGCAAAAAATCAGCCCCAGCATTTT. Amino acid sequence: CASSPSGGAKNQPQHF.

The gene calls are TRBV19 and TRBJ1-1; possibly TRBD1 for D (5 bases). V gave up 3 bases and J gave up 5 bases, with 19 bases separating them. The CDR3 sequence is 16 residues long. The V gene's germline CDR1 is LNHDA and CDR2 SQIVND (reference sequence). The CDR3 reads CASSIRRQGLVTEAFF. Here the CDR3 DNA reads TGTGCCAGTAGTATCCGCCGGCAGGGATTGGTTACTGAAGCTTTCTTT.

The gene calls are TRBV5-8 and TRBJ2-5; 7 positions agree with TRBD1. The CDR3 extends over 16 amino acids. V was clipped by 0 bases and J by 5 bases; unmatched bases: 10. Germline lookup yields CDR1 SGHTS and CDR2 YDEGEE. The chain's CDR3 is CASSLVLGQSRETQYF. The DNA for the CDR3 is TGTGCCAGCAGCTTGGTACTGGGACAGAGTCGGGAGACCCAGTACTTC.

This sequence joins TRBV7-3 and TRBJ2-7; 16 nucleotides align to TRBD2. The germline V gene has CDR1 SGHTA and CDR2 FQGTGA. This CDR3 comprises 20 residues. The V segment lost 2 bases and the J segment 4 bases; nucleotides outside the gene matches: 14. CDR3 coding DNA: TGTGCCAGCAGCTTAGGGATAAGGGGACTAGCGGGGGGGCCCCGGTACGAGCAGTACTTC. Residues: CASSLGIRGLAGGPRYEQYF.

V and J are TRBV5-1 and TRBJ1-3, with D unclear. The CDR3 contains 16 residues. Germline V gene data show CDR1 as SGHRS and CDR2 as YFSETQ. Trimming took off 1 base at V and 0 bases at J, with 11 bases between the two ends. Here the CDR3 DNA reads TGCGCCAGCAGCTTGAGTTTGACGGGCTCTGGAAACACCATATATTTT. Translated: CASSLSLTGSGNTIYF.

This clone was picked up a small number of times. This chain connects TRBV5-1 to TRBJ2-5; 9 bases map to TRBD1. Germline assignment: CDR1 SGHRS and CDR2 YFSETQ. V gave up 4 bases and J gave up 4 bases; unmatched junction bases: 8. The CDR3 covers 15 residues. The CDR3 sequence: CASSQDRGIGETQYF. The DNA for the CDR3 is TGCGCCAGCAGCCAAGACAGGGGGATAGGAGAGACCCAGTACTTC.

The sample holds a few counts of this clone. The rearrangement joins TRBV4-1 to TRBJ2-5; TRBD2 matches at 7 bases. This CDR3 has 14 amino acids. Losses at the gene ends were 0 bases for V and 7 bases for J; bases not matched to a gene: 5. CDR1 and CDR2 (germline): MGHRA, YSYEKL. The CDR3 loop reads CASSQDLTGGTQYF. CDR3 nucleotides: TGCGCCAGCAGCCAAGATCTTACGGGGGGGACCCAGTACTTC.

CDR3 region: CASSLGAGNSGNTIYF. As DNA, the CDR3 is TGTGCCAGCAGCTTAGGGGCAGGCAACTCTGGAAACACCATATATTTT. The chain employs TRBV7-9 and TRBJ1-3; D gene ambiguous. The germline V and J ends were trimmed by 1 base and 0 bases, with 10 bases remaining between them. CDR1 and CDR2 from the germline V gene are SEHNR and FQNEAQ (reference sequence). The CDR3 loop spans 16 amino acids.

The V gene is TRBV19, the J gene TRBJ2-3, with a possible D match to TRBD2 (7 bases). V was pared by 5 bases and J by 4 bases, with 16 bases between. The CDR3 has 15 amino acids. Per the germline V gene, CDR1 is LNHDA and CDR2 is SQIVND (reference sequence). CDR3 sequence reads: CASSFGGGAADTQYF. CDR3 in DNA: TGTGCCAGTAGTTTCGGTGGGGGGGCTGCAGATACGCAGTATTTT.

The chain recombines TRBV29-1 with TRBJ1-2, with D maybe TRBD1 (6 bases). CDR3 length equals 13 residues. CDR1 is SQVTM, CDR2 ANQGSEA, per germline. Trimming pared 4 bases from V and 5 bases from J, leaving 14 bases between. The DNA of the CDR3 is TGCAGCGTTGGTCCACAGGGCCTGTATGGCTACACCTTC. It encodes CSVGPQGLYGYTF.

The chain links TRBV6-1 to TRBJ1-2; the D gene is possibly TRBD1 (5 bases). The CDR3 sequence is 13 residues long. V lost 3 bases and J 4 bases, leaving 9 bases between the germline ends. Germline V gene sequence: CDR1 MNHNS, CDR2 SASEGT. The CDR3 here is CASSETAVYGYTF. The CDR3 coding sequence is TGTGCCAGCAGTGAGACAGCCGTCTATGGCTACACCTTC.

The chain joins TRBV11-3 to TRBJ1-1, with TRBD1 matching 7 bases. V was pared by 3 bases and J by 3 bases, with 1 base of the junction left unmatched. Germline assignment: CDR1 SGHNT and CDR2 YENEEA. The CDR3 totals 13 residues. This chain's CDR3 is CASSFDRDTEAFF. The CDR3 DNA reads TGTGCCAGCAGCTTTGACAGGGACACTGAAGCTTTCTTT.

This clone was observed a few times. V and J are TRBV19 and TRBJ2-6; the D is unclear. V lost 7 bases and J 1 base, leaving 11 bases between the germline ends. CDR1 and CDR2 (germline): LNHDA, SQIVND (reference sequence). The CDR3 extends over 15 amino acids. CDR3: CASKPGTSGANVLTF. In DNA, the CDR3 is TGTGCCAGTAAACCTGGTACTTCTGGGGCCAACGTCCTGACTTTC.

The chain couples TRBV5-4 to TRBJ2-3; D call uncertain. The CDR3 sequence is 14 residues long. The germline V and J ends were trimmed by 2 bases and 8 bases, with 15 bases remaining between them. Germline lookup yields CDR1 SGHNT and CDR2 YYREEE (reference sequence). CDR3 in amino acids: CASSFYRALGTQYF. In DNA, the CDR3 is TGTGCCAGCAGCTTTTATAGGGCCTTGGGTACGCAGTATTTT. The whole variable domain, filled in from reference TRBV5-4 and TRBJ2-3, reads ETGVTQSPTHLIKTRGQQVTLRCSSQSGHNTVSWYQQALGQGPQFIFQYYREEENGRGNFPPRFSGLQFPNYSSELNVNALELDDSALYLCASSFYRALGTQYFGPGTRLTVL.

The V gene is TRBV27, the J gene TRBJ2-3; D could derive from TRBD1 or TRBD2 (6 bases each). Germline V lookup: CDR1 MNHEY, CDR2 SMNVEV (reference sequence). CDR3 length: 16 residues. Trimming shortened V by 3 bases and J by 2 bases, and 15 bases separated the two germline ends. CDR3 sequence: CASSLSQGGTTDTQYF. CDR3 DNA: TGTGCCAGCAGTTTGTCACAGGGCGGGACCACAGATACGCAGTATTTT.